This T cell receptor beta chain was recovered during a study of identical twins. Notes on this clonotype: Its target is unknown.

The cDNA had a unique molecular identifier and a template-switch universal primer site. TCRdb itself ran the 5' RACE reads through MiXCR, one entry per CDR3 protein. Among more than 600,000 distinct CDR3 sequences, roughly 18% were seen once, and the ten largest hold around 13%. Whole-study findings and limits: Memory repertoires showed no such pattern, whereas abundant cord blood beta clonotypes carried fewer insertions. Partly confounded zero-insertion analyses could result from invariant MAIT and iNKT cells.

The V gene end was trimmed by 3 bases and the J gene end by 0 bases; junction bases not matched to a gene: 14. This CDR3 has 20 residues. Germline CDR1 and CDR2: SGHRS and YFSETQ. These data were likewise used in another study, on T cells expressing NK-cell markers. That paper adds: Specificity for HCMV among expanded NKG2C+ T cell clones was not established.

The chain has TRBV5-1 and TRBJ2-6, with 8 bases fitting TRBD1. The sequenced sample consisted of PBMCs. This receptor was taken from a woman between 18 and 29 years old in good health. The DNA of the CDR3 is TGCGCCAGCAGCTCCGGACAGGGATCATTGCGGGGCTCTGGGGCCAACGTCCTGACTTTC. It specifies CASSSGQGSLRGSGANVLTF.